The 5 T cell receptor beta chains in this list originate from one sample, sequenced in a study of blood T cell repertoires in COVID-19. TCRdb's copy holds only in-frame clones and misses some; the assay was immunoSEQ multiplex PCR. Of tens of thousands of clones listed, 80% to 85% are singletons. Input material: peripheral blood. The receptors were gathered from a man in his fifties or sixties with acute or convalescent COVID-19.

J is TRBJ2-2 and V is TRBV24-1, with D maybe TRBD2 (5 bases). CDR1 and CDR2 (germline): KGHDR, SFDVKD. V gave up 9 bases and J gave up 3 bases, with 13 bases separating them. The CDR3 runs 14 residues. CDR3 protein: CATGGPRDTGELFF. DNA of the CDR3: TGTGCCACCGGTGGACCGAGGGACACCGGGGAGCTGTTTTTT.

This chain joins TRBV9 and TRBJ2-1, with a weak D call TRBD2 (6 bases). CDR3 length: 14 amino acids. Germline V CDR1 and CDR2: SGDLS, YYNGEE. Trimming took 0 bases from V and 10 from J, leaving 14 bases between them. The CDR3: CASSVDPSSGEQFF. CDR3 coding DNA: TGTGCCAGCAGCGTAGATCCGTCCAGCGGGGAGCAGTTCTTC. The full variable domain, with the rest looked up from reference TRBV9 and TRBJ2-1, is DSGVTQTPKHLITATGQRVTLRCSPRSGDLSVYWYQQSLDQGLQFLIQYYNGEERAKGNILERFSAQQFPDLHSELNLSSLELGDSALYFCASSVDPSSGEQFFGPGTRLTVL.

This clone was found once. The genes are TRBV5-1 and TRBJ2-1, with 9 bases that match TRBD2. The CDR3 length is 15 residues. CDR1 is SGHRS and CDR2 is YFSETQ in the germline V gene. CDR3 region: CPPRAGGGRDNEQFF. CDR3 coding DNA: TGCCCCCCCCGCGCGGGGGGGGGCCGGGACAATGAGCAGTTCTTC.

This clone turned up a few times. This chain uses TRBV2 with TRBJ1-2; no reliable D call. Per the germline V gene, CDR1 is SNHLY and CDR2 is FYNNEI. The CDR3 sequence is 13 residues long. The germline V and J ends were trimmed by 1 base and 4 bases, with 7 bases remaining between them. The CDR3 loop is CASSEVPGYGYTF. The CDR3, as DNA: TGTGCCAGCAGTGAAGTCCCAGGCTATGGCTACACCTTC.

This clone came up once. This sequence joins TRBV9 and TRBJ2-1, with 8 bases matching TRBD2. V lost 4 bases to trimming and J lost 2 bases; unmatched junction nucleotides: 5. This CDR3 contains 15 residues. From germline, CDR1 is SGDLS and CDR2 YYNGEE. CDR3 region: CASSPGGAPYNEQFF. The CDR3 bases are TGTGCCAGCAGCCCGGGAGGGGCCCCCTACAATGAGCAGTTCTTC. The whole variable domain, filled in from reference TRBV9 and TRBJ2-1, reads DSGVTQTPKHLITATGQRVTLRCSPRSGDLSVYWYQQSLDQGLQFLIQYYNGEERAKGNILERFSAQQFPDLHSELNLSSLELGDSALYFCASSPGGAPYNEQFFGPGTRLTVL.